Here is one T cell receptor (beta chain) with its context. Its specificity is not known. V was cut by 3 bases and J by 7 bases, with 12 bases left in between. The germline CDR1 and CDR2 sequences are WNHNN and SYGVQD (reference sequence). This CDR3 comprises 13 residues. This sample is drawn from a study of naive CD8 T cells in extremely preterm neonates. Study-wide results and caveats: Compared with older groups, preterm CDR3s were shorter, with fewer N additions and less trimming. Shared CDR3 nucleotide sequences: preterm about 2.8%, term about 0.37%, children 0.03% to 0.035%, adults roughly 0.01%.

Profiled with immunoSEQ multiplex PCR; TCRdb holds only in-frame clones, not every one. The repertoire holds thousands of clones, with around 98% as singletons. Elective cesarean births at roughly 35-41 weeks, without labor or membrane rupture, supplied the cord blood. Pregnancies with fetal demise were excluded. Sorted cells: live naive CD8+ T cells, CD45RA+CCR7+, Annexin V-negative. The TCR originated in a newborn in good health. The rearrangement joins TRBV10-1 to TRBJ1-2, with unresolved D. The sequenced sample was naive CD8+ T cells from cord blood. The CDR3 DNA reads TGCGCCAGCAGTGAACGACGAGAGGGTGGCTACACCTTC. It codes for CASSERREGGYTF.